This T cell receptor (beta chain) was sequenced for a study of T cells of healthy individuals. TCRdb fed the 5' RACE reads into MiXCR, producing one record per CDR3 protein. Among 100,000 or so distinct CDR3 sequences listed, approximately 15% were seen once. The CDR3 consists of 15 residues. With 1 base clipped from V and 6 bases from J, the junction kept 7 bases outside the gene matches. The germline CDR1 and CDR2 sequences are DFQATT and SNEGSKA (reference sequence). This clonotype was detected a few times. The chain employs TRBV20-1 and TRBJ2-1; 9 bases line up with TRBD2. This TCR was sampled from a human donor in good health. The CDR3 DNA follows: TGCAGTGCTAGAGTCAGTAGCGGGGGTGGCAATGAGCAGTTCTTC. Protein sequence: CSARVSSGGGNEQFF.